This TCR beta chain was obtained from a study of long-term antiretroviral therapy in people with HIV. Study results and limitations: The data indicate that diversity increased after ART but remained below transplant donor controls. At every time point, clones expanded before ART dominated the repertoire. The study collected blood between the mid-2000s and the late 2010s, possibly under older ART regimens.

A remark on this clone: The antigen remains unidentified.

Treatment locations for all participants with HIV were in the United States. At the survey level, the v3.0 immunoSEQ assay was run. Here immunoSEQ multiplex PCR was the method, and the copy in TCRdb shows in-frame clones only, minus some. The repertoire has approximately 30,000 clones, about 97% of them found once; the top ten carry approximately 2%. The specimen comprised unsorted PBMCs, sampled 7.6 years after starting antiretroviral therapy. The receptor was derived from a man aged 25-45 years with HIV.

CDR3 sequence: CASSQVEGRAQPQHF. CDR3 DNA sequence: TGCGCCAGCAGCCAAGTGGAGGGGAGGGCTCAGCCCCAGCATTTT. The chain has TRBV4-1 and TRBJ1-5, with D maybe TRBD1 (5 bases). The V gene's germline CDR1 is MGHRA and CDR2 YSYEKL. The CDR3 is 15 amino acids. Trimming cost V 1 base and J 6 bases, with 13 bases left between them.